This T cell receptor beta chain comes out of a study of post-analysis software for immune sequencing data. Study as a whole: Clinical courses comprised relapsing-remitting, secondary progressive and progressive-relapsing multiple sclerosis.

The library was made from cDNA and included unique molecular identifiers. When about 1 to 11 million T cells were used, they gave some 520,000 cDNA molecules. Each CDR3 protein gets one entry after TCRdb re-called the PCR reads with MiXCR. The top ten hold 11% of the sample, which has some 700,000 distinct CDR3 sequences, around 64% seen once. Study outcomes and limitations: The normalized Chao1 diversity of multiple sclerosis patients was significantly lower than that of controls. F measure showed strong co-clustering of same-batch samples. Compared with controls, patients had more of about 5 TRBV segments, including TRBV5-6, TRBV5-1 and TRBV20-1.

The germline CDR1 and CDR2 sequences are MNHEY and SVGAGI. CDR3 length equals 14 residues. Details on this clonotype: Its specificity is not known.

V and J are TRBV6-5 and TRBJ2-4, with TRBD1 identical over 7 bases. The J call may be faulty, since TRBJ2-7 better matches the DNA end. The sample was blood. The TCR was taken from a girl between 2 and 10 years old with multiple sclerosis. The CDR3 coding sequence is TGTGCCAGCAGTTATATACAGGGGTATAGCGAGCAGTACTTC. It is translated as CASSYIQGYSEQYF.